These 27 T cell receptor beta chains share one sample of origin, sequenced in a study of shared clonotypes between healthy human individuals. CD45RO-negative CD8 cells positively selected for CCR7 made up the naive population, which excluded terminally differentiated effector memory CD45RA+ cells. Method: immunoSEQ multiplex PCR; TCRdb's copy keeps in-frame clones and lacks some. This table holds about 680,000 clones, 92% found once. Sequences were obtained from naive CD8+ T cells sorted from blood. The receptors come from a young man in good health.

The chain is built from TRBV2 and TRBJ2-7; D unresolved. Germline V gene sequence: CDR1 SNHLY, CDR2 FYNNEI. With 4 bases removed from V and 0 bases from J, the gap between germline ends came to 7 bases. CDR3 size: 13 residues. The CDR3 region is CASSAPSSYEQYF. The CDR3 region has the DNA TGTGCCAGCAGTGCCCCGAGCTCCTACGAGCAGTACTTC.

The chain is built from TRBV7-9 and TRBJ2-7; possibly TRBD2 for D (5 bases). V lost 0 bases, J lost 5 bases, and 11 bases lay in between. The CDR3 extends over 14 amino acids. CDR1 is SEHNR and CDR2 is FQNEAQ in the germline V gene (reference sequence). The CDR3 DNA reads TGTGCCAGCAGCTTAGCCGGGGATTCCGACGAGCAGTACTTC. This translates into CASSLAGDSDEQYF.

This rearrangement joins TRBV6-6 to TRBJ1-1, with D unresolved. Germline V gene data show CDR1 as MNHNY and CDR2 as SVGAGI (reference sequence). The CDR3 is 16 residues long. V lost 0 bases, J lost 0 bases, and 11 bases lay in between. CDR3 coding DNA: TGTGCCAGCAGTTACTCGTCAGAAAACATGAACACTGAAGCTTTCTTT. It translates to CASSYSSENMNTEAFF.

This clone was detected only once. The rearrangement joins TRBV7-9 to TRBJ2-1; 8 bases fit TRBD1. The CDR3 sequence is 16 residues long. Trimming removed 5 bases from V and 6 bases from J; junction bases left unmatched: 12. Germline loops: CDR1 SEHNR, CDR2 FQNEAQ (reference sequence). DNA for the CDR3: TGTGCCAGCAGCGACAGGGGCGGGACGCCTTTCAATGAGCAGTTCTTC. Residues: CASSDRGGTPFNEQFF.

This sequence joins TRBV9 and TRBJ2-1, with 8 bases identical to TRBD2. CDR1 and CDR2 from the germline V gene are SGDLS and YYNGEE. Trimming at V came to 0 bases and at J to 2 bases, leaving 10 bases not matched to a gene. CDR3 size: 18 residues. The CDR3 here is CASSVGAGGHGPYNEQFF. The CDR3 region has the DNA TGTGCCAGCAGCGTAGGTGCGGGAGGTCACGGGCCCTACAATGAGCAGTTCTTC.

This sequence joins TRBV29-1 and TRBJ2-3, with 9 bases fitting TRBD2. Germline V gives CDR1 SQVTM, CDR2 ANQGSEA. The ends lost 5 bases at V and 1 base at J; junction bases unmatched: 7. The CDR3 runs to 15 residues. CDR3 in amino acids: CSVRNSGSGTDTQYF. The DNA of the CDR3 is TGCAGCGTTCGAAATAGCGGGAGCGGCACAGATACGCAGTATTTT.

This chain uses TRBV5-6 with TRBJ2-7; D is ambiguous. CDR1 SGHDT and CDR2 YYEEEE come from the germline V gene. V was cut by 0 bases and J by 4 bases, with 14 bases left in between. The CDR3 is 15 amino acids. The CDR3 region is CASSLVGGVTYEQYF. CDR3 DNA sequence: TGTGCCAGCAGCTTGGTTGGCGGAGTTACTTACGAGCAGTACTTC.

V is TRBV5-1 and J is TRBJ2-7; D perhaps matches TRBD1 (6 bases). This CDR3 has 13 amino acids. CDR1 is SGHRS, CDR2 YFSETQ, per germline. Trimming cost V 4 bases and J 2 bases, with 10 bases left between them. CDR3 nucleotides: TGCGCCAGCAGCCCGACAGGACCCTACGAGCAGTACTTC. Translation: CASSPTGPYEQYF.

V is TRBV9 and J is TRBJ1-3; D ambiguous. CDR3 length: 12 amino acids. V lost 7 bases and J lost 5, with 10 bases in between. Germline V gives CDR1 SGDLS, CDR2 YYNGEE. CDR3 protein: CASGSGRNTIYF. The DNA for the CDR3 is TGTGCCAGCGGCTCAGGAAGAAACACCATATATTTT.

In its sample, this clone was seen once. The rearrangement links TRBV29-1 to TRBJ1-1, with D hard to call. Per germline, CDR1 SQVTM and CDR2 ANQGSEA. V lost 3 bases and J lost 1, with 9 bases in between. The CDR3 totals 13 residues. The CDR3 region is CSVDPEWNTEAFF. Written as DNA, the CDR3 is TGCAGCGTTGACCCAGAATGGAACACTGAAGCTTTCTTT.

The chain employs TRBV5-1 and TRBJ1-1, with D tentatively TRBD1 (5 bases). Looked up from germline, CDR1 is SGHRS and CDR2 is YFSETQ. V dropped 0 bases and J dropped 5 bases, with 14 bases sitting between them. The CDR3 length is 15 residues. CDR3 region: CASSLALGERTEAFF. CDR3 nucleotide sequence: TGCGCCAGCAGCTTGGCTTTAGGGGAACGGACTGAAGCTTTCTTT.

The genes are TRBV7-2 and TRBJ2-7; 12 positions agree with TRBD2. Germline-derived CDR1 and CDR2 are SGHTA and FQGNSA. V trimming: 5 bases; J trimming: 1 base; junction bases outside the gene matches: 9. This CDR3 region has 17 residues. The CDR3 spells CASSLGPLAGGSYEQYF. The DNA of the CDR3 is TGTGCCAGCAGCCTAGGCCCCCTAGCGGGAGGGTCCTACGAGCAGTACTTC.

The chain has TRBV29-1 and TRBJ1-2; D is undetermined. The CDR3 spans 13 residues. Trimming left V 4 bases short and J 4 bases short, with 13 bases between. Germline V lookup: CDR1 SQVTM, CDR2 ANQGSEA. The CDR3 sequence is CSVAAVQPYGYTF. The DNA for the CDR3 is TGCAGCGTTGCTGCGGTACAGCCCTATGGCTACACCTTC.

The J gene is TRBJ2-7, the V gene TRBV4-1; no clear D gene. Per the germline V gene, CDR1 is MGHRA and CDR2 is YSYEKL. Trimming pared 1 base from V and 3 bases from J, leaving 10 bases between. This CDR3 spans 14 amino acids. CDR3 sequence: CASSQGDSFYEQYF. The DNA of the CDR3 is TGCGCCAGCAGCCAAGGAGACTCTTTCTACGAGCAGTACTTC.

A note on this clone: One junction end does not reproduce the germline sequence, and a read error may be involved. V gene TRBV13 combines with J gene TRBJ2-3, with 9 bases matching TRBD1. CDR1 is PRHDT and CDR2 is FYEKMQ in the germline V gene (reference sequence). This CDR3 is 16 amino acids long. As DNA, the CDR3 is TGTGCCAGCAGCCTAGGACAGGGGCTAAACACAGATACGCAGTATTTT. Protein product: CASSLGQGLNTDTQYF.

Concerning this clone: Other nucleotide sequences from this sample produce the same CDR3. The chain couples TRBV19 to TRBJ2-1; D may be TRBD1 (6 bases). The CDR3 spans 15 residues. V was pared by 3 bases and J by 0 bases, with 9 bases between. Germline CDR1 reads LNHDA; CDR2 reads SQIVND (reference sequence). This CDR3 reads CASSITGSSYNEQFF. The CDR3, as DNA: TGTGCCAGTAGTATTACAGGGAGCTCCTACAATGAGCAGTTCTTC.

This sequence joins TRBV13 and TRBJ2-7; D is perhaps TRBD1 (6 bases). Germline loops: CDR1 PRHDT, CDR2 FYEKMQ (reference sequence). V was trimmed by 8 bases and J by 3 bases, leaving 23 bases between them. CDR3 length equals 16 residues. The CDR3 spells CASSWGQGYSRYEQYF. CDR3 bases: TGTGCCAGCTCCTGGGGGCAGGGGTATTCCCGCTACGAGCAGTACTTC.

The V call is TRBV11-2, the J call TRBJ1-5; D might be TRBD1 (6 bases). V was cut by 1 base and J by 7 bases, with 17 bases left in between. The CDR3 is made up of 16 amino acids. Germline V CDR1 and CDR2: SGHAT, FQNNGV. The CDR3 sequence: CASSLAPEGGLQPQHF. As DNA, the CDR3 is TGTGCCAGCAGCTTAGCTCCGGAAGGGGGGCTCCAGCCCCAGCATTTT. The whole variable domain, filled in from reference TRBV11-2 and TRBJ1-5, reads EAGVAQSPRYKIIEKRQSVAFWCNPISGHATLYWYQQILGQGPKLLIQFQNNGVVDDSQLPKDRFSAERLKGVDSTLKIQPAKLEDSAVYLCASSLAPEGGLQPQHFGDGTRLSIL.

The chain combines TRBV6-6 with TRBJ2-7, with D hard to call. This CDR3 has 12 residues. V was pared by 6 bases and J by 4 bases, with 10 bases between. Germline V gives CDR1 MNHNY, CDR2 SVGAGI (reference sequence). CDR3 DNA: TGTGCCAGCAGATCGGTACTGTACGAGCAGTACTTC. Encoded protein: CASRSVLYEQYF.

CDR3 nucleotide sequence: TGTGCCAGCAGTTTATCGGGGGGATGGCGAGAAGAGTACGAGCAGTACTTC. Its protein product is CASSLSGGWREEYEQYF. This chain uses TRBV28 with TRBJ2-7; the match to TRBD2 covers 7 bases. Trimming cost V 1 base and J 4 bases; bases outside gene matches: 13. The CDR3 loop spans 17 amino acids. The V gene's germline CDR1 is MDHEN and CDR2 SYDVKM.

On this clone: It may be a read error: a sequence one base away is much more abundant. In the same sample, other DNA sequences code for this CDR3. The genes are TRBV6-1 and TRBJ2-7, with TRBD1 as a possible D gene (6 bases). CDR1 and CDR2 from the germline V gene are MNHNS and SASEGT. This CDR3 contains 12 residues. Deletions cut 6 bases from V and 1 base from J, with 7 bases between. CDR3 sequence (DNA): TGTGCCAGCAGCGGACAGTCCTACGAGCAGTACTTC. Protein sequence: CASSGQSYEQYF.

This rearrangement joins TRBV27 to TRBJ2-1; possibly TRBD2 for D (7 bases). This CDR3 has 15 amino acids. Germline V gene sequence: CDR1 MNHEY, CDR2 SMNVEV (reference sequence). Trimming removed 2 bases at V and 6 bases at J, with 14 bases between. For the CDR3, the DNA is TGTGCCAGCAGTTTAATAGGGGGGGGTCTCAATGAGCAGTTCTTC. It translates to CASSLIGGGLNEQFF.

This chain uses TRBV7-2 with TRBJ2-3; 13 nucleotides line up with TRBD2. The CDR3 has 16 residues. The V gene's germline CDR1 is SGHTA and CDR2 FQGNSA. V shed 5 bases, J shed 5 bases, and the junction held 7 bases outside the gene matches. The CDR3 region has the DNA TGTGCCAGCAGCCAAGGGACTAGCGGGATCCTAGATACGCAGTATTTT. This translates into CASSQGTSGILDTQYF.

V is TRBV27 and J is TRBJ1-2, with D possibly TRBD1 on 5 matching bases. The CDR3 runs to 14 residues. Germline CDR1 and CDR2: MNHEY and SMNVEV (reference sequence). The V end was cut by 3 bases, the J end by 8 bases, with 16 bases between. CDR3 sequence: CASSFSRGAEGYTF. CDR3 nucleotide sequence: TGTGCCAGCAGTTTTAGTCGGGGCGCGGAAGGCTACACCTTC.

The chain has TRBV7-6 and TRBJ2-7, with 8 bases identical to TRBD1. V was clipped by 5 bases and J by 4 bases; unmatched bases: 7. Looked up from germline, CDR1 is SGHVS and CDR2 is FNYEAQ. CDR3 length: 14 residues. CDR3 loop: CASSVGTGGYEQYF. The DNA for the CDR3 is TGTGCCAGCAGCGTCGGTACAGGGGGTTACGAGCAGTACTTC.

The chain couples TRBV19 to TRBJ2-5; tentatively, D is TRBD1 (5 bases). This CDR3 is built from 14 residues. Deletions cut 3 bases from V and 5 bases from J, with 13 bases between. The germline V gene has CDR1 LNHDA and CDR2 SQIVND (reference sequence). The CDR3, as DNA: TGTGCCAGTAGTATTTTGGCAGGGCCGGAGACCCAGTACTTC. This translates into CASSILAGPETQYF. The complete variable domain, with remaining parts taken from reference TRBV19 and TRBJ2-5, reads DGGITQSPKYLFRKEGQNVTLSCEQNLNHDAMYWYRQDPGQGLRLIYYSQIVNDFQKGDIAEGYSVSREKKESFPLTVTSAQKNPTAFYLCASSILAGPETQYFGPGTRLLVL.

This rearrangement joins TRBV27 to TRBJ2-7; D unclear. V shed 8 bases and J shed 6 bases, with 5 bases lying between them. The length of the CDR3 is 9 residues. Germline V gene data show CDR1 as MNHEY and CDR2 as SMNVEV (reference sequence). DNA of the CDR3: TGTGCCAGCGGTCGCGAGCAGTACTTC. It is translated as CASGREQYF.